What follows describes a single T cell receptor beta chain. The protocol was immunoSEQ multiplex PCR, while the TCRdb copy is restricted to in-frame clones and leaves out a portion. The sample holds tens of thousands of clones, around 89% seen once. The germline V gene encodes CDR1 SGHNT and CDR2 YYREEE (reference sequence). The V gene lost 0 bases and the J gene lost 2 bases, with 8 bases spanning the gap. The CDR3 has 14 amino acids. This sample was included in a study of blood T cell repertoires in COVID-19. Background on the study: PBMCs, B-cell-depleted T cells, or T cells were the source of the cDNA or gDNA that made up the material.

Sequencing was performed on peripheral blood. This TCR was sampled from a woman aged 60-75 years with acute or convalescent COVID-19. V gene TRBV5-4 combines with J gene TRBJ1-2, with a weak D call TRBD1 (5 bases). The DNA of the CDR3 is TGTGCCAGCAGCTTGGCAGGGTCAAACTATGGCTACACCTTC. Protein: CASSLAGSNYGYTF. Full variable domain (missing parts from reference TRBV5-4 and TRBJ1-2): ETGVTQSPTHLIKTRGQQVTLRCSSQSGHNTVSWYQQALGQGPQFIFQYYREEENGRGNFPPRFSGLQFPNYSSELNVNALELDDSALYLCASSLAGSNYGYTFGSGTRLTVV.